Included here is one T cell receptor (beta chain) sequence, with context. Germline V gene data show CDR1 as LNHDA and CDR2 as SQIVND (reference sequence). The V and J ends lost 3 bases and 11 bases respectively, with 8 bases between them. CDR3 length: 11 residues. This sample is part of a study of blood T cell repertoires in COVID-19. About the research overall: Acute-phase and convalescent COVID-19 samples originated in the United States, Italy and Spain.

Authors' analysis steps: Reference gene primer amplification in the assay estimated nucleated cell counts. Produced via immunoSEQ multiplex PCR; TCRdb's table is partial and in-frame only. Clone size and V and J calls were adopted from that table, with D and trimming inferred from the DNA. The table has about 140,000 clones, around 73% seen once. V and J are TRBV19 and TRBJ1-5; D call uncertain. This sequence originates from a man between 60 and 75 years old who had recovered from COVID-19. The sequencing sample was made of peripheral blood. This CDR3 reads CASSIGRTQHF. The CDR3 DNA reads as TGTGCCAGTAGTATTGGCAGGACCCAGCATTTT. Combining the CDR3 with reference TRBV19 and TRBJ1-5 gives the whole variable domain DGGITQSPKYLFRKEGQNVTLSCEQNLNHDAMYWYRQDPGQGLRLIYYSQIVNDFQKGDIAEGYSVSREKKESFPLTVTSAQKNPTAFYLCASSIGRTQHFGDGTRLSIL.